This is a list of T cell receptor beta chains from one sample in a study of tumor and adjacent non-tumor tissue in lung cancer. TCRdb passed the multiplex PCR reads through MiXCR, listing each CDR3 protein once. This sample yields approximately 140,000 distinct CDR3 sequences, of which approximately 64% are seen a single time; 15% to 20% belongs to the top ten. The sample consisted of lung tumor tissue. The receptor source for this set is a man aged 60 to 69 with small cell lung cancer. CDR3s include the opening cysteine and the closing phenylalanine or tryptophan. A D gene is named only where the DNA matches it firmly. Some rows have no size entry. The others give once, few or many, or a class for an expanded clone.

>TRBJ2-2|-|TRBV6-1|once
TGTGCCAGCCGGACCGACGCGAGCACCGGGGAGCTGTTTTTT
CASRTDASTGELFF
>TRBJ1-1|TRBD1|TRBV11-2|-
TGTGCCATCAGTCTGACAGGGTCCACTGAAGCTTTCTTT
CAISLTGSTEAFF
>TRBJ1-2|-|TRBV7-9|-
TGTGCCAGCAGCCCCGCTTCCTTCGGCTACACCTTC
CASSPASFGYTF
>TRBJ2-5|-|TRBV29-1|-
TGCAGCGTTCTGGTCACGAGGAAAGAGACCCAGTACTTT
CSVLVTRKETQYF
>TRBJ2-5|-|TRBV6-6|few
TGTGCCAGCAGTTACTCGCAGGGGGAGACCCAGTACTTC
CASSYSQGETQYF
>TRBJ1-2|-|TRBV11-2|-
TGTGTCAGCAGCCGTACAGGAGTGGCCTATGGCTACACCTTC
CVSSRTGVAYGYTF
>TRBJ2-3|-|TRBV12-3/TRBV12-4|once
TGTGCCAGCAGTTTAGCAGGGGTCCGAGATACGCAGTATTTT
CASSLAGVRDTQYF
>TRBJ1-2|TRBD1|TRBV12-3/TRBV12-4|-
TGTGCCAGCACTTTCGCGGCGGCAGGGGGTGGCGGCTACACCTTC
CASTFAAAGGGGYTF
>TRBJ2-6|-|TRBV5-1|-
TGCGCCAGCAGCTTGGGGGGCGGGACAGCCTCTGGGGCCAACGTCCTGACTTTC
CASSLGGGTASGANVLTF
>TRBJ1-2|-|TRBV20-1|-
TGCAGAACAGCGGGACCGACGTATGGCTACACCTTC
CRTAGPTYGYTF
>TRBJ2-5|-|TRBV5-1|-
TGCGCCAGCAGCATCACAGGGCGAGGGGAAGAGACCCAGTACTTC
CASSITGRGEETQYF
>TRBJ2-1|TRBD2|TRBV7-3|-
TGTGCCAGCAGCTTATTCGCGGGGGGTGAGCAGTTCTTC
CASSLFAGGEQFF